The clone carrying this TCR beta chain was detected once. Only in-frame clones appear in the TCRdb table, and some are missing; sequencing was by immunoSEQ multiplex PCR. The table records more than 150,000 clones, roughly 79% of them present only once. Per germline, CDR1 MNHEY and CDR2 SVGAGI. V lost 3 bases, J lost 7 bases, and 9 bases lay in between. This CDR3 has 13 residues. This entry belongs to a study of blood T cell repertoires in COVID-19. The sample comprised peripheral blood. The source of this sequence is a woman aged 80 or over with COVID-19, enrolled during active disease. V is TRBV6-5 and J is TRBJ2-2; no reliable D call. The CDR3 reads CASSYGPYGELFF. CDR3 sequence (DNA): TGTGCCAGCAGTTATGGGCCGTACGGGGAGCTGTTTTTT.